The 9 T cell receptor beta chains presented below share a single source sample, sequenced in a study of blood T cell repertoires in COVID-19. Libraries were prepared by immunoSEQ multiplex PCR; TCRdb keeps only in-frame clonotypes and omits some of them. Of about 80,000 clones listed, about four fifths are singletons. The sample comprised peripheral blood. The receptors shown here come from an elderly man with active or convalescent COVID-19.

The rearrangement links TRBV28 to TRBJ2-2; 10 bases agree with TRBD2. The CDR3 has 14 amino acids. Germline trimming cut 8 bases from V and 6 bases from J; bases unmatched to any gene: 6. Germline V gene sequence: CDR1 MDHEN, CDR2 SYDVKM. The CDR3 DNA reads TGTGCCAGCGCTCCCCTAGCGGGAGCCGGGGAGCTGTTTTTT. Its protein is CASAPLAGAGELFF. Full variable domain (rest looked up from reference TRBV28 and TRBJ2-2): DVKVTQSSRYLVKRTGEKVFLECVQDMDHENMFWYRQDPGLGLRLIYFSYDVKMKEKGDIPEGYSVSREKKERFSLILESASTNQTSMYLCASAPLAGAGELFFGEGSRLTVL.

The chain joins TRBV30 to TRBJ1-4; perhaps TRBD1 as D (6 bases). The CDR3 spans 14 residues. Trimming pared 0 bases from V and 8 bases from J, leaving 13 bases between. Per germline, CDR1 GTSNPN and CDR2 SVGIG (reference sequence). The CDR3 coding sequence is TGTGCCTGGAGTGTCCCGGGGGGCTGGGAAAAACTGTTTTTT. Its protein is CAWSVPGGWEKLFF.

The chain couples TRBV7-9 to TRBJ2-2, with TRBD2 as a possible D gene (5 bases). V shed 5 bases and J shed 6 bases, with 13 bases lying between them. The CDR3 runs 14 residues. Germline V gene data show CDR1 as SEHNR and CDR2 as FQNEAQ (reference sequence). CDR3 loop: CASSPRAFAGELFF. The DNA for the CDR3 is TGTGCCAGCAGCCCGCGGGCTTTCGCCGGGGAGCTGTTTTTT.

The sample holds a few counts of this clone. CDR3 in amino acids: CASSGPGEGEKLFF. The DNA of the CDR3 is TGTGCCAGCAGTGGGCCAGGGGAAGGGGAAAAACTGTTTTTT. This chain links TRBV28 with TRBJ1-4; tentatively, D is TRBD1 (6 bases). The V gene lost 5 bases and the J gene lost 8 bases, with 15 bases spanning the gap. The CDR3 loop spans 14 amino acids. Germline CDR1 MDHEN, CDR2 SYDVKM.

This chain joins TRBV2 and TRBJ1-1; the D gene is possibly TRBD1 (5 bases). The CDR3 contains 14 residues. Per germline, CDR1 SNHLY and CDR2 FYNNEI. V was clipped by 10 bases and J by 9 bases, with 24 bases between them. For the CDR3, the DNA is TGTGCCACAACCTCCGGGACTCTGATTAGGAAAGCTTTCTTT. Its protein is CATTSGTLIRKAFF.

The gene calls are TRBV19 and TRBJ1-5; D is uncertain. This CDR3 has 14 amino acids. The V and J ends lost 5 bases and 7 bases respectively, with 15 bases between them. Per the germline V gene, CDR1 is LNHDA and CDR2 is SQIVND (reference sequence). CDR3 amino acids: CASSGQVLSQPQHF. The CDR3 bases are TGTGCCAGTAGTGGCCAGGTTTTGTCGCAGCCCCAGCATTTT. Complete variable domain (other parts from reference TRBV19 and TRBJ1-5): DGGITQSPKYLFRKEGQNVTLSCEQNLNHDAMYWYRQDPGQGLRLIYYSQIVNDFQKGDIAEGYSVSREKKESFPLTVTSAQKNPTAFYLCASSGQVLSQPQHFGDGTRLSIL.

The rearrangement links TRBV19 to TRBJ1-1, with D possibly being TRBD1 (5 bases). This CDR3 has 15 amino acids. V gave up 1 base and J gave up 3 bases, with 12 bases separating them. The V gene's germline CDR1 is LNHDA and CDR2 SQIVND (reference sequence). CDR3 DNA sequence: TGTGCCAGTAGTATAGGTCCAGGGAAATACACTGAAGCTTTCTTT. Translation gives CASSIGPGKYTEAFF.

The chain joins TRBV7-9 to TRBJ1-2; 12 positions match TRBD1. Per germline, CDR1 SEHNR and CDR2 FQNEAQ (reference sequence). CDR3 length: 15 residues. V dropped 0 bases and J dropped 8; count of bases not matched to a gene: 4. The CDR3 protein is CASSLAWGQGAGYTF. DNA for the CDR3: TGTGCCAGCAGCTTAGCGTGGGGACAGGGGGCCGGCTACACCTTC. The variable domain in full, with the rest retrieved from reference TRBV7-9 and TRBJ1-2, is DTGVSQNPRHKITKRGQNVTFRCDPISEHNRLYWYRQTLGQGPEFLTYFQNEAQLEKSRLLSDRFSAERPKGSFSTLEIQRTEQGDSAMYLCASSLAWGQGAGYTFGSGTRLTVV.

The chain links TRBV5-4 to TRBJ2-5; no clear D. Per the germline V gene, CDR1 is SGHNT and CDR2 is YYREEE (reference sequence). Trimming removed 4 bases from V and 3 bases from J, with 10 bases in between. The CDR3 is 13 amino acids. The CDR3 DNA is TGTGCCAGCAGCACGCCGGGTGAAGAGACCCAGTACTTC. It specifies CASSTPGEETQYF.